This TCR beta chain emerged from a study of T cell changes during pregnancy in multiple sclerosis. The method was immunoSEQ multiplex PCR; TCRdb's version includes in-frame clones alone and lacks a portion of them. This repertoire shows about 66,000 clones, 90% found once; its top ten account for around 1.5%. This receptor was identified in a female donor with multiple sclerosis, enrolled in a pregnancy study. This material consisted of peripheral blood, taken in the third trimester of pregnancy.

The CDR3 reads CASSYSPGGSYNEQFF. The CDR3 coding sequence is TGTGCCAGCAGTTACTCCCCGGGAGGGTCCTACAATGAGCAGTTCTTC. The chain recombines TRBV6-5 with TRBJ2-1, with TRBD2 matching over 8 bases. V lost 0 bases, J lost 1 base, and 2 bases stayed unmatched. The CDR3 is made up of 16 amino acids. The germline V gene has CDR1 MNHEY and CDR2 SVGAGI.